This T cell receptor (beta chain) emerged from a study of blood T cell repertoires in COVID-19. Background on the study: The study drew acute and convalescent COVID-19 samples from the United States, Italy and Spain. Sample material is recorded as cDNA or gDNA derived from T cells, B-cell-depleted T cells, or PBMCs.

This clone was found once. Profiled with immunoSEQ multiplex PCR; TCRdb holds only in-frame clones, not every one. The sample holds 280,000 or so clones, approximately 83% seen once. The origin of this receptor is a woman aged 25 to 39 who had recovered from COVID-19. Sequencing was performed on peripheral blood.

In DNA, the CDR3 is TGTGCCAGCCTGGGGGGCCGGGAGGGCGCAGATACGCAGTATTTT. This gives the protein CASLGGREGADTQYF. V usage is TRBV27 and J usage is TRBJ2-3; the match to TRBD2 covers 8 bases. Germline V gives CDR1 MNHEY, CDR2 SMNVEV (reference sequence). Trimming cost V 8 bases and J 4 bases; bases outside gene matches: 11. CDR3 length: 15 residues.